The rows below give T cell receptor beta chains drawn from one sample of a study of beta chain features in type 1 diabetes. Repertoires were generated with immunoSEQ multiplex PCR, while TCRdb's copy carries only in-frame clones and drops some. The top ten hold 0.0085% to 0.012% of the sample, which has 400,000 or so clones, roughly 13% seen once. The material sequenced was naive CD4+ T cells from blood. These receptors all stem from a woman between 18 and 29 years old with type 1 diabetes. CDR3s include the opening cysteine and the closing phenylalanine or tryptophan. Each record gives: J gene, V gene, CDR3 protein.

>TRBJ2-7|TRBV4-1
CASSQGPGGGLEQYF
>TRBJ2-7|TRBV29-1
CSVSPGLRSYEQYF
>TRBJ1-1|TRBV18
CASSPNRGVMNTEAFF
>TRBJ1-2|TRBV4-3
CASSQDEARAFYGYTF
>TRBJ2-1|TRBV7-9
CASQPAGAGEQFF
>TRBJ1-5|TRBV9
CASSADMSNQPQHF
>TRBJ2-5|TRBV10-3
CAISDQSRDSQETQYF
>TRBJ2-3|TRBV4-1
CASSPKMASGDPDTQYF
>TRBJ1-5|TRBV27
CASRPGTGASNQPQHF
>TRBJ2-1|TRBV4-3
CASSQERVPVGGHSEQFF
>TRBJ1-2|TRBV2
CASRASGGLGYTF
>TRBJ2-1|TRBV29-1
CSAPASGSGVYEQFF
>TRBJ2-7|TRBV11-2
CASSSAYEQYF
>TRBJ2-7|TRBV27
CASRGRLSYEQYF
>TRBJ2-3|TRBV5-1
CASSTRQGSSTDTQYF
>TRBJ2-7|TRBV5-1
CASSRTGGPYEQYF
>TRBJ2-1|TRBV5-6
CASSQPGEQFF
>TRBJ2-7|TRBV9
CASSVRDRGHEQYF
>TRBJ2-5|TRBV7-2
CASSLDGETQYF
>TRBJ2-1|TRBV19
CASSILAGGQGEQFF
>TRBJ2-7|TRBV4-1
CASSQVAGGLNEQYF
>TRBJ2-4|TRBV15
CATSRAGQKNIQYF
>TRBJ2-7|TRBV28
CASRIAGGVYEQYF
>TRBJ2-3|TRBV4-2
CASSQEGWAGAGTDTQYF
>TRBJ2-1|TRBV5-1
CASSPRVLTPTGQFF
>TRBJ1-1|TRBV7-2
CASSLATPREGEAFF
>TRBJ2-7|TRBV7-2
CASSPTSGRVEQYF
>TRBJ2-2|TRBV2
CASNGRTAPTGELFF
>TRBJ2-7|TRBV4-3
CASSLITPGEHLLRSYEQYF
>TRBJ1-2|TRBV5-1
CASSREGQNNYGYTF
>TRBJ2-3|TRBV7-2
CASSRRPYTDTQYF
>TRBJ1-5|TRBV10-3
CAISDPRGGRQPQHF